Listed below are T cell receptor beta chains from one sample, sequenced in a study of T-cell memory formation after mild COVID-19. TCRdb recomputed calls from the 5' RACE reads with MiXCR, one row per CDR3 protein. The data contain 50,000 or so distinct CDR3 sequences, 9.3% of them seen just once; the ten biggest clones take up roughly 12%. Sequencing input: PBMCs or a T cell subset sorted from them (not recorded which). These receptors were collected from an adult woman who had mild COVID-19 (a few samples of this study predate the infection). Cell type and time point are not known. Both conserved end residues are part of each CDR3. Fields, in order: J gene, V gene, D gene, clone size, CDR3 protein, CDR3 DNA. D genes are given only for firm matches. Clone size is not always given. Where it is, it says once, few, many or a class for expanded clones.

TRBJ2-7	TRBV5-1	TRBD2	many	CASSAPGLAGGNEQYF	TGCGCCAGCAGCGCACCGGGACTAGCGGGAGGCAACGAGCAGTACTTC
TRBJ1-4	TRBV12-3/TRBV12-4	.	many	CASSFGNSELFF	TGTGCCAGCAGTTTCGGGAACTCGGAACTGTTTTTT
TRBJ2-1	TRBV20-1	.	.	CSASRRWEQFF	TGCAGTGCTAGCCGACGATGGGAGCAGTTCTTC
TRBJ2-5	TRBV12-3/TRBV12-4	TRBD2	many	CASSLRGGQETQYF	TGTGCCAGCAGTTTACGCGGGGGGCAAGAGACCCAGTACTTC
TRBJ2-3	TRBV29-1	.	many	CSVGWRGKVTQYF	TGCAGCGTTGGTTGGAGGGGAAAGGTCACGCAGTATTTT
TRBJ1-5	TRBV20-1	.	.	CSARGGRFFDQPQHF	TGCAGTGCCCGAGGGGGGAGGTTTTTCGATCAGCCCCAGCATTTT
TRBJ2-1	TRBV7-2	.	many	CASSPGASPYNEQFF	TGTGCCAGCAGCCCCGGGGCTAGCCCCTACAATGAGCAGTTCTTC
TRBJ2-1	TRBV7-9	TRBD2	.	CASSLFSGTSGRALYNEQFF	TGTGCCAGCAGCTTATTCTCCGGGACTAGCGGGAGGGCCCTCTACAATGAGCAGTTCTTC
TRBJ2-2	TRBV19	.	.	CASSIPGTGELFF	TGTGCCAGTAGTATCCCAGGCACCGGGGAGCTGTTTTTT
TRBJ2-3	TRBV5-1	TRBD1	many	CASSSASTDREPQYF	TGCGCCAGCAGCTCGGCCTCCACCGACAGGGAACCGCAGTATTTT
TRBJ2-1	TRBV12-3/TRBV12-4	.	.	CASTALNNEQFF	TGTGCCAGCACGGCCCTCAACAATGAGCAGTTCTTC
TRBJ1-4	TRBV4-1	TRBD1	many	CASSHQGAVVEKLFF	TGCGCCAGCAGCCACCAGGGGGCGGTCGTGGAAAAACTGTTTTTT
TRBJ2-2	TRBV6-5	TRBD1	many	CASSTGTGASGELFF	TGTGCCAGCAGCACCGGGACAGGGGCGTCCGGGGAGCTGTTTTTT
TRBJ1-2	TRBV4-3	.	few	CASSQDRGGQRGYTF	TGCGCCAGCAGCCAAGATCGAGGGGGGCAGCGCGGCTACACCTTC
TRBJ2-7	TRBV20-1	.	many	CSADDVSYEQYF	TGCAGTGCCGACGATGTGAGCTACGAGCAGTACTTC
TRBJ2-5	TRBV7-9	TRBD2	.	CASRLAGGSQETQYF	TGTGCCAGCCGGCTAGCGGGGGGGTCACAAGAGACCCAGTACTTC
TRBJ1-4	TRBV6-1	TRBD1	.	CASRPGQGGEKLFF	TGTGCCAGCCGCCCGGGACAGGGAGGTGAAAAACTGTTTTTT
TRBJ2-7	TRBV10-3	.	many	CAITRGGEQYF	TGTGCCATCACACGTGGAGGAGAGCAGTACTTC
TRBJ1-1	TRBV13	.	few	CASSLGLGLKGTEAFF	TGTGCCAGCAGCTTAGGCCTGGGGCTCAAGGGGACTGAAGCTTTCTTT